This TCR beta chain came from a study of T cell responses to AZD1222 COVID-19 vaccine. Overall study: Analysis merged second doses at about 4 or about 12 weeks. Broader study findings: Epitopes outside B.1.351 and B.1.1.7 mutated regions reportedly drew nearly half of spike TCRs. Spike-spanning, vaccine-associated CD4 TCRs were dominant at 160-218 and 743-854. Donors in the cohort were predominantly white British and more often female, and clonal diversity was possibly underestimated.

Sequencing was performed with immunoSEQ multiplex PCR; in TCRdb, only in-frame clones are kept and a portion is missing. The table has about 150,000 clones, 90% to 95% seen once; the top ten hold 1.4%. This clone was detected once. Its specificity is unknown. Specimen: peripheral blood, collected on day 0 of AZD1222 vaccination. The TCR comes from an adult in good health.

In DNA, the CDR3 is TGTGCCAGCAGTTACCAGGGACAGGGGAATTCACCCCTCCACTTT. Translation gives CASSYQGQGNSPLHF. The chain joins TRBV6-6 to TRBJ1-6, with 10 positions matching TRBD1. There are 15 residues in the CDR3. Losses at the gene ends were 2 bases for V and 7 bases for J; bases not matched to a gene: 2. Germline V gives CDR1 MNHNY, CDR2 SVGAGI (reference sequence).